This T cell receptor (beta chain) stems from a study of T-cell memory formation after mild COVID-19. Study-wide context: TCR clusters were mostly donor specific. Overall study findings and caveats: Contracting clones from day 15 to 85 had balanced CD4/CD8; later expanders favoured CD4+. Prior to infection, memory already included some responding clones, suggesting cross-reactive memory joined.

TCRdb processed the 5' RACE reads anew with MiXCR; each CDR3 protein has one entry. The sample carries about 190,000 distinct CDR3 sequences, about 22% recorded once. This clonotype was found once. Its antigen is still unknown. The CDR3 length is 12 residues. V was pared by 6 bases and J by 6 bases, with 9 bases between. Looked up from germline, CDR1 is MNHEY and CDR2 is SVGAGI. This TCR was recovered from an adult woman who had mild COVID-19 (a few samples of this study predate the infection). Cell type and time point are not known. Sequenced input: PBMCs or a T cell subset sorted from them (not recorded which). The genes are TRBV6-5 and TRBJ1-5; D is perhaps TRBD1 (5 bases). CDR3 in amino acids: CASRAGTQPQHF. In DNA, the CDR3 is TGTGCCAGCAGAGCCGGGACTCAGCCCCAGCATTTT.